The TCR beta chain under discussion was sequenced for a study of cytomegalovirus exposure and HLA in healthy donors. Study summary: Around 180 million T cells yielded 100 million or so unique TCR beta sequences, as an earlier analysis found. Overall study findings and caveats: A later analysis found common viral pathogens apparently linked to several of the most significant clusters.

Deletions cut 0 bases from V and 6 bases from J, with 9 bases between. The CDR3 runs to 15 residues. The germline gives CDR1 WSHSY, CDR2 SAAADI. This clone was seen just once. Antigen specificity is unknown. PCR was performed using 60 Vbeta and 13 Jbeta primers. Repertoires were generated with immunoSEQ multiplex PCR, while TCRdb's copy carries only in-frame clones and drops some. This table has approximately 220,000 clones, about four fifths appearing once. The chain is built from TRBV10-2 and TRBJ1-6; possible D gene TRBD1, 6 bases. The source material was PBMCs. The source is a man aged 30-40 years in good health and CMV-seronegative. The CDR3 sequence is CASSESDRFNSPLHF. CDR3 DNA sequence: TGCGCCAGCAGTGAGTCGGACAGATTTAATTCACCCCTCCACTTT.